This T cell receptor beta chain was sequenced in a study of T cell changes during pregnancy in multiple sclerosis. Clones were sequenced by immunoSEQ multiplex PCR, and TCRdb holds only the in-frame ones, with some missing. The sample consists of 60,000 to 65,000 clones, more than 90% of them appearing once. The V and J ends lost 5 bases and 7 bases respectively, with 24 bases between them. The V gene's germline CDR1 is SGHRS and CDR2 YFSETQ. The CDR3 totals 16 residues. V gene TRBV5-1 combines with J gene TRBJ1-2; possible D gene TRBD1, 5 bases. The sequence was collected from a female donor with multiple sclerosis, enrolled in a pregnancy study. This specimen consisted of peripheral blood, obtained in the second trimester of pregnancy. This chain's CDR3 is CASRRATTESVGGYTF. In nucleotides, the CDR3 is TGCGCCAGCAGACGGGCTACGACAGAAAGCGTCGGTGGCTACACCTTC.